This record looks at one T cell receptor beta chain sequence and its context. Its target is unknown. TCRdb reprocessed the RT-PCR reads via MiXCR and lists one record per CDR3 protein. Of 450,000 to 600,000 distinct CDR3 sequences listed, 15% to 20% are singletons. This entry belongs to a study of response to subunit inactivated influenza vaccine. Notes on the study in general: Few new T cells, the authors suggested, are recruited by each seasonal influenza vaccination.

Germline V CDR1 and CDR2: SGHRS, YFSETQ. The ends were cut back, 0 bases at V and 6 bases at J, with 7 bases in the middle. The CDR3 contains 13 residues. This specimen was CD4+ T cells sorted from PBMCs, taken roughly 24 months after vaccination. The receptor comes from a man aged 50 to 69 who received an inactivated influenza vaccine. V gene TRBV5-1 combines with J gene TRBJ2-1, with D uncertain. This CDR3 reads CASSLVGINEQFF. The CDR3 DNA follows: TGCGCCAGCAGCTTGGTTGGCATCAATGAGCAGTTCTTC. Complete variable domain (other parts from reference TRBV5-1 and TRBJ2-1): KAGVTQTPRYLIKTRGQQVTLSCSPISGHRSVSWYQQTPGQGLQFLFEYFSETQRNKGNFPGRFSGRQFSNSRSEMNVSTLELGDSALYLCASSLVGINEQFFGPGTRLTVL.